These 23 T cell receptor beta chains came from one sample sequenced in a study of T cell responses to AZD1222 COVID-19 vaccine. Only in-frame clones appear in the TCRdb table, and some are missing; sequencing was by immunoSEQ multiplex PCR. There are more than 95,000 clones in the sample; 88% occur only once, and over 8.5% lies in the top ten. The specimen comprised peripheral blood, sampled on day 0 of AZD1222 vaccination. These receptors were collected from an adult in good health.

The CDR3: CAIRSQAPNTEAFF. DNA for the CDR3: TGTGCCATCAGGAGTCAGGCGCCGAACACTGAAGCTTTCTTT. J is TRBJ1-1 and V is TRBV10-3; unclear D gene. Germline V gene data show CDR1 as ENHRY and CDR2 as SYGVKD. This CDR3 has 14 amino acids. Deletions cut 6 bases from V and 1 base from J, with 12 bases between.

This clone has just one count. In nucleotides, the CDR3 is TGTGCCAGCACCCCCGACTGGGGAATCCAGCCCCAGCATTTT. It is translated as CASTPDWGIQPQHF. The rearrangement uses TRBV6-2 or TRBV6-3 and TRBJ1-5; D gene ambiguous. Trimming shortened V by 7 bases and J by 7 bases, and 17 bases separated the two germline ends. The CDR3 has 14 amino acids. The germline gives CDR1 MNHEY, CDR2 SVGEGT.

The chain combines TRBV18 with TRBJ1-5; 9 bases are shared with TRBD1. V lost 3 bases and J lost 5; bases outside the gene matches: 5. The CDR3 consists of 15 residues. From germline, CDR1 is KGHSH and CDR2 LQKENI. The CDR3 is CASSPQDRGDQPQHF. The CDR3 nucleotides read TGTGCCAGCTCACCTCAGGACAGGGGAGATCAGCCCCAGCATTTT. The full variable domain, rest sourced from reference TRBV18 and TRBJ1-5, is NAGVMQNPRHLVRRRGQEARLRCSPMKGHSHVYWYRQLPEEGLKFMVYLQKENIIDESGMPKERFSAEFPKEGPSILRIQQVVRGDSAAYFCASSPQDRGDQPQHFGDGTRLSIL.

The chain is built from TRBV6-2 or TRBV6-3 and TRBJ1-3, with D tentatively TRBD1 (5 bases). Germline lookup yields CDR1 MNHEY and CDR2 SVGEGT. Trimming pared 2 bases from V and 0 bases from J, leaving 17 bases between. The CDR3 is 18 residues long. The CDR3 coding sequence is TGTGCCAGCAGTTACCCAGGGTGGGACGCGGACTCTGGAAACACCATATATTTT. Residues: CASSYPGWDADSGNTIYF.

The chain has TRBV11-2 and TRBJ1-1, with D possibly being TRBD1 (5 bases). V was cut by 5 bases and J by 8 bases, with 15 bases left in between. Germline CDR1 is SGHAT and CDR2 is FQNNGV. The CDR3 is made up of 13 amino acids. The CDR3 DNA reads TGTGCCAGCAGCATAGGGGCCGTCTCCGAAGCTTTCTTT. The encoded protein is CASSIGAVSEAFF. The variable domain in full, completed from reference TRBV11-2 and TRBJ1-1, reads EAGVAQSPRYKIIEKRQSVAFWCNPISGHATLYWYQQILGQGPKLLIQFQNNGVVDDSQLPKDRFSAERLKGVDSTLKIQPAKLEDSAVYLCASSIGAVSEAFFGQGTRLTVV.

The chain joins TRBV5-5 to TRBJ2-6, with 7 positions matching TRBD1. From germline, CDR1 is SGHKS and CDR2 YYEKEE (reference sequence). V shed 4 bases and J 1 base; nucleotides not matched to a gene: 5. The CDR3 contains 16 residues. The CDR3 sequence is CASSRIQGSGANVLTF. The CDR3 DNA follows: TGTGCCAGCAGCCGGATACAGGGGTCTGGGGCCAACGTCCTGACTTTC.

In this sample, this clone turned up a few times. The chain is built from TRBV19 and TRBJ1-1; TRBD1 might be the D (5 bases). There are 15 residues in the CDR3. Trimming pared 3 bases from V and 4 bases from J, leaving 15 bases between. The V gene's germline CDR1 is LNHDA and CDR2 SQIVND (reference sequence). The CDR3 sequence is CASSMSGNGVTEAFF. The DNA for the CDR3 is TGTGCCAGTAGTATGTCAGGGAATGGGGTCACTGAAGCTTTCTTT. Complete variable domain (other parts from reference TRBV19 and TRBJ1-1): DGGITQSPKYLFRKEGQNVTLSCEQNLNHDAMYWYRQDPGQGLRLIYYSQIVNDFQKGDIAEGYSVSREKKESFPLTVTSAQKNPTAFYLCASSMSGNGVTEAFFGQGTRLTVV.

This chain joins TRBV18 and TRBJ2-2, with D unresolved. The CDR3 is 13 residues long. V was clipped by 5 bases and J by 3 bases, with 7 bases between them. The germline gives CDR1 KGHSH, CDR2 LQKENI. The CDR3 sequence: CASSSAHTGELFF. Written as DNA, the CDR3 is TGTGCCAGCTCATCTGCCCACACCGGGGAGCTGTTTTTT.

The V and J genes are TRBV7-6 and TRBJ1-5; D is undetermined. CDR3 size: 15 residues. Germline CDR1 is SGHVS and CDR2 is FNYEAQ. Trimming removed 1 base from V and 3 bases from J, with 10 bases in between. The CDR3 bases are TGTGCCAGCAGCTTAGATAACAGCTTCAATCAGCCCCAGCATTTT. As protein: CASSLDNSFNQPQHF.

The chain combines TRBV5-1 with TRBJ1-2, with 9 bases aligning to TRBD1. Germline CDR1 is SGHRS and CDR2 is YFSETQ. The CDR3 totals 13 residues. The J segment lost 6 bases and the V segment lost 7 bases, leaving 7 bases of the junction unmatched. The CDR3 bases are TGCGCCAGCTCCACAGGGGGCGGAGATGGCTACACCTTC. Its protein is CASSTGGGDGYTF. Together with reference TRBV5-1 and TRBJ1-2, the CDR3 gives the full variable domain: KAGVTQTPRYLIKTRGQQVTLSCSPISGHRSVSWYQQTPGQGLQFLFEYFSETQRNKGNFPGRFSGRQFSNSRSEMNVSTLELGDSALYLCASSTGGGDGYTFGSGTRLTVV.

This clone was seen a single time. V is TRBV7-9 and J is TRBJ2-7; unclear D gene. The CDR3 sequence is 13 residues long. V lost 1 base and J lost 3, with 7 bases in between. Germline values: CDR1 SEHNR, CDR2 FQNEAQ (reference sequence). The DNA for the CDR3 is TGTGCCAGCAGCTTAGACCTAAACTACGAGCAGTACTTC. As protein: CASSLDLNYEQYF.

The CDR3 DNA reads as TGCAGCGTTGAAGAAAGGGCGGCGAACACTGAAGCTTTCTTT. Protein sequence: CSVEERAANTEAFF. The chain carries TRBV29-1 and TRBJ1-1; D is undetermined. This CDR3 is 14 amino acids long. The V gene lost 0 bases and the J gene lost 1 base, with 9 bases spanning the gap. CDR1 SQVTM and CDR2 ANQGSEA come from the germline V gene.

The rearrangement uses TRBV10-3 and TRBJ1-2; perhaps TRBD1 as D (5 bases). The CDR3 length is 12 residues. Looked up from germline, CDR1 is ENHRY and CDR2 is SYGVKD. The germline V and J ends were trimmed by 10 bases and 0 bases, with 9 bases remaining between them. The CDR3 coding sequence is TGTGCCACAGGGTTCCCTAACTATGGCTACACCTTC. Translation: CATGFPNYGYTF.

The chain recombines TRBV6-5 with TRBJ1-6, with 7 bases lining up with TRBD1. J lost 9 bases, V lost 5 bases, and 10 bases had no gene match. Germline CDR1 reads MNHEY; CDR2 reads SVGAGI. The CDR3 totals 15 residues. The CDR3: CASSLEQGSGSPLHF. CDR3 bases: TGTGCCAGCAGTCTAGAACAGGGGTCGGGTTCACCCCTCCACTTT.

CDR3 sequence: CASSPPTHTQYF. Here the CDR3 DNA reads TGTGCCAGCAGCCCCCCGACTCATACGCAGTATTTT. The chain links TRBV28 to TRBJ2-3, with D unclear. CDR3 length: 12 residues. V lost 6 bases to trimming and J lost 7 bases, with 11 bases between them. In germline, CDR1 is MDHEN, CDR2 SYDVKM.

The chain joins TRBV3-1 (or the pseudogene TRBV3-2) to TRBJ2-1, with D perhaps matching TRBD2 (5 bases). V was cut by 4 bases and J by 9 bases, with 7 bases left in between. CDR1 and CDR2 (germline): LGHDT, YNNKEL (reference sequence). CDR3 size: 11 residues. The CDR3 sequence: CASSRAGEQFF. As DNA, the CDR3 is TGTGCCAGCAGCCGCGCGGGTGAGCAGTTCTTC.

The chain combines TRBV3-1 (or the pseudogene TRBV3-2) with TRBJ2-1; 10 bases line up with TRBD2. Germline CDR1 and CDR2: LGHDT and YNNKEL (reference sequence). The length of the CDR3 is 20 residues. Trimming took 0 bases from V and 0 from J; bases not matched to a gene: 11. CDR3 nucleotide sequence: TGTGCCAGCAGCCAAGATCCGATAGCGGGAGGTATGGCCTCCTACAATGAGCAGTTCTTC. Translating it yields CASSQDPIAGGMASYNEQFF.

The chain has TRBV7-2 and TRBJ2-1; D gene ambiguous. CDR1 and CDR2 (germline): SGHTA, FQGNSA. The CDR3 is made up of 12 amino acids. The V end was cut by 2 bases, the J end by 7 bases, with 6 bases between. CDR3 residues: CASSLQRNEQFF. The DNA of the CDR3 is TGTGCCAGCAGCTTACAACGGAATGAGCAGTTCTTC.

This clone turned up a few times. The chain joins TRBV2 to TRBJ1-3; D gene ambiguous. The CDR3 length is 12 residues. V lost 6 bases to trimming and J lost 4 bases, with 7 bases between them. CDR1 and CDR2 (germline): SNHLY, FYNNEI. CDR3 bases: TGTGCCAGCAGGGGCTCAGGAAACACCATATATTTT. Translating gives CASRGSGNTIYF.

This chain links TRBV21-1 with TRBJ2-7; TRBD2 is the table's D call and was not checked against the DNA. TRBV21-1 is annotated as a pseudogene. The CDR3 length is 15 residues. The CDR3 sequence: CASSPPTSGGGEQYF. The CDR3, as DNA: TGTGCCAGCAGCCCCCCGACTAGCGGGGGCGGGGAGCAGTACTTC.

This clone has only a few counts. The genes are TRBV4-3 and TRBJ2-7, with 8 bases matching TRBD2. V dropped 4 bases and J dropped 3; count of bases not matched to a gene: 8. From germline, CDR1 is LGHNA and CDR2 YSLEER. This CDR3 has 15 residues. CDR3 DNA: TGCGCCAGCAGCCGCCAATCGGGGGGGAGCTACGAGCAGTACTTC. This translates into CASSRQSGGSYEQYF.

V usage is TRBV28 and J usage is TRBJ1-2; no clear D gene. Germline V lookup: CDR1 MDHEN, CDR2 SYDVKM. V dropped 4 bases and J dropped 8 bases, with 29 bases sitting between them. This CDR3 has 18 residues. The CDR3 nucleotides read TGTGCCAGCAGTTCCTATTACGACACTATTCGGACGACTCGGGGCTACACCTTC. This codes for CASSSYYDTIRTTRGYTF.

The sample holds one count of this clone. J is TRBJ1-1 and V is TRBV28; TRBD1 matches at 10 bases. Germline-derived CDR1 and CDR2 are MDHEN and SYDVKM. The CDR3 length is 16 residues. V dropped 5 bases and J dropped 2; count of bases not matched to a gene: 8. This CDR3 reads CASSTTGQGRNTEAFF. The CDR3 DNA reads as TGTGCCAGCAGTACAACGGGACAGGGGCGAAACACTGAAGCTTTCTTT.